Listed below are T cell receptor beta chains from one sample, sequenced in a study of shared clonotypes between healthy human individuals. The method was immunoSEQ multiplex PCR; TCRdb's version includes in-frame clones alone and lacks a portion of them. The sample contains about 2.2 million clones, 90% to 95% of which appear only once. The source material was naive CD8+ T cells from PBMCs. These receptors were collected from a man aged 18 to 30 in good health. Some clones in this sample may be carry-over from other donors' samples. CDR3s include the opening cysteine and the closing phenylalanine or tryptophan. Fields, in order: V gene, D gene, J gene, CDR3 protein. D genes are given only for firm matches.

V gene: TRBV6-1
D gene: NA
J gene: TRBJ2-7
CDR3 protein: CASSESVRSYEQYF

V gene: TRBV7-9
D gene: NA
J gene: TRBJ2-6
CDR3 protein: CASSLPSSNSGANVLTF

V gene: TRBV6-5
D gene: TRBD1
J gene: TRBJ2-5
CDR3 protein: CASSYYRGRETQYF

V gene: TRBV27
D gene: TRBD2
J gene: TRBJ2-7
CDR3 protein: CASSLRTSGRAPYEQYF

V gene: TRBV5-4
D gene: NA
J gene: TRBJ2-5
CDR3 protein: CASSGRGPVQYQETQYF

V gene: TRBV7-9
D gene: NA
J gene: TRBJ2-7
CDR3 protein: CASSPTGNYEQYF

V gene: TRBV4-1
D gene: NA
J gene: TRBJ1-1
CDR3 protein: CASTTGWTPNTEAFF

V gene: TRBV30
D gene: TRBD1
J gene: TRBJ2-1
CDR3 protein: CAWTEGRQGPYNEQFF

V gene: TRBV12-2
D gene: NA
J gene: TRBJ1-1
CDR3 protein: CARKCPGAARLNTEAFF

V gene: TRBV27
D gene: NA
J gene: TRBJ1-1
CDR3 protein: CASSLSGGSTEAFF

V gene: TRBV5-1
D gene: NA
J gene: TRBJ2-7
CDR3 protein: CASSLVPQGGNEQYF

V gene: TRBV5-4
D gene: TRBD1
J gene: TRBJ2-1
CDR3 protein: CASSWGWGTAHNEQFF

V gene: TRBV10-3
D gene: NA
J gene: TRBJ2-7
CDR3 protein: CAIGPSYEQYF

V gene: TRBV4-1
D gene: NA
J gene: TRBJ1-2
CDR3 protein: CASSQWDPGEGGYGYTF

V gene: TRBV4-1
D gene: NA
J gene: TRBJ2-2
CDR3 protein: CASSPLPGTGELFF

V gene: TRBV19
D gene: TRBD2
J gene: TRBJ2-1
CDR3 protein: CASSPHVGTSGGENEQFF

V gene: TRBV27
D gene: NA
J gene: TRBJ1-4
CDR3 protein: CASSFDTATNEKLFF

V gene: TRBV5-5
D gene: NA
J gene: TRBJ2-7
CDR3 protein: CASSLPGDYEQYF

V gene: TRBV30
D gene: TRBD1
J gene: TRBJ2-2
CDR3 protein: CACPPRQGVTGELFF

V gene: TRBV6-5
D gene: TRBD1
J gene: TRBJ1-1
CDR3 protein: CASRQTGLMNTEAFF

V gene: TRBV6-1
D gene: NA
J gene: TRBJ2-3
CDR3 protein: CASSERAGVLLADTQYF

V gene: TRBV6-5
D gene: TRBD1
J gene: TRBJ1-2
CDR3 protein: CASRPTGAYGYTF

V gene: TRBV7-9
D gene: NA
J gene: TRBJ2-7
CDR3 protein: CASSLAENYEQYF

V gene: TRBV7-8
D gene: TRBD1
J gene: TRBJ1-1
CDR3 protein: CASRSRTGGHTNTEAFF

V gene: TRBV6-5
D gene: NA
J gene: TRBJ2-7
CDR3 protein: CASRPGQFSYEQYF

V gene: TRBV4-1
D gene: TRBD2
J gene: TRBJ2-4
CDR3 protein: CASSLSPSQRGDIQYF

V gene: TRBV6-6
D gene: NA
J gene: TRBJ2-1
CDR3 protein: CASSYPTGEQFF

V gene: TRBV7-9
D gene: NA
J gene: TRBJ2-7
CDR3 protein: CASSLGRNSYEQYF

V gene: TRBV5-4
D gene: TRBD1
J gene: TRBJ2-2
CDR3 protein: CASSSDRANTGELFF

V gene: TRBV10-3
D gene: TRBD2
J gene: TRBJ2-1
CDR3 protein: CAISGVTGTSGSDNEQFF

V gene: TRBV7-9
D gene: NA
J gene: TRBJ2-6
CDR3 protein: CATFGGGKSGANVLTF

V gene: TRBV28
D gene: TRBD1
J gene: TRBJ1-5
CDR3 protein: CASSPGQVSNQPQHF

V gene: TRBV10-2
D gene: TRBD2
J gene: TRBJ2-2
CDR3 protein: CASRGLAGGPLTGELFF

V gene: TRBV28
D gene: TRBD1
J gene: TRBJ2-1
CDR3 protein: CASSRFRQGLDNEQFF

V gene: TRBV28
D gene: TRBD2
J gene: TRBJ2-3
CDR3 protein: CASSHLGLAGRSGTDTQYF

V gene: TRBV7-9
D gene: TRBD2
J gene: TRBJ2-1
CDR3 protein: CASSPISGRAEEQFF

V gene: TRBV10-3
D gene: TRBD2
J gene: TRBJ2-1
CDR3 protein: CAISKTSGRAHEQFF

V gene: TRBV28
D gene: NA
J gene: TRBJ1-1
CDR3 protein: CASGPRRPTGEAFF

V gene: TRBV11-3
D gene: TRBD2
J gene: TRBJ2-3
CDR3 protein: CASSDRRGGFGDTQYF

V gene: TRBV4-1
D gene: NA
J gene: TRBJ2-2
CDR3 protein: CASGTGASNTGELFF